These T cell receptor beta chains were read from a single sample in a study of cytomegalovirus exposure and HLA in healthy donors. Clones were sequenced by immunoSEQ multiplex PCR, and TCRdb holds only the in-frame ones, with some missing. The sample consists of 200,000 or so clones, roughly 80% of them appearing once. What was sequenced was PBMCs. All receptors derive from a woman aged 30 to 39 in good health and CMV-seropositive. Both conserved end residues are part of each CDR3. A D gene is named only where the DNA matches it firmly. A row's size may be missing; if present it is once, few, many or a size class.

abundance,d_gene,j_gene,v_gene,CDR3nt,CDR3aa
.,.,TRBJ1-1,TRBV7-6,TGTGCTAGCAGCGAGGACTTGAACACTGAAGCTTTCTTT,CASSEDLNTEAFF
.,.,TRBJ1-1,TRBV2,TGTGCCAGCAGTGAAACGCGGGGTGGGAACACTGAAGCTTTCTTT,CASSETRGGNTEAFF
.,.,TRBJ1-3,TRBV6-5,TGTGCCAGCAGATTGAGATGGAGCTCTGGAAACACCATATATTTT,CASRLRWSSGNTIYF
once,TRBD2,TRBJ2-3,TRBV13,TGTGCCAGCAGCCCTTGGGGAGGGTCAGATACGCAGTATTTT,CASSPWGGSDTQYF
.,.,TRBJ1-4,TRBV5-5,TGTGCCAGCAGCCTGGGTTCGGATGAAAAACTGTTTTTT,CASSLGSDEKLFF
few,TRBD1,TRBJ1-1,TRBV5-5,TGTGCCAGCCGCCACAGGGGTGAGGGGGAAACTGAAGCTTTCTTT,CASRHRGEGETEAFF
.,.,TRBJ2-7,TRBV5-1,TGCGCCAGCAGCCTCCGGGAAAGATACGAGCAGTACTTC,CASSLRERYEQYF
once,.,TRBJ1-1,TRBV10-3,TGTGCCATCAGTGCCGCCAGGGATTACACTGAAGCTTTCTTT,CAISAARDYTEAFF
.,.,TRBJ1-3,TRBV6-5,TGTGCCAGCAGTTACGCGGACAGCTCAATCCGTGACACCATATATTTT,CASSYADSSIRDTIYF
few,.,TRBJ1-4,TRBV4-1,TGCGCCAGCAGCCAAGTGAAGGGGCTACATGAAAAACTGTTTTTT,CASSQVKGLHEKLFF
.,TRBD2,TRBJ2-3,TRBV7-9,TGTGCCAGCAGCCCACCGGGACTAGAAGGGCCAGATACGCAGTATTTT,CASSPPGLEGPDTQYF
.,.,TRBJ1-5,TRBV19,TGTGCCAGTAGTATAGGTGACAGTCGAAGGGCCCAGCATTTT,CASSIGDSRRAQHF
.,.,TRBJ2-5,TRBV2,TGTGCCAGCATTACTGAGAGGGGGGAGACCCAGTACTTC,CASITERGETQYF
.,.,TRBJ2-3,TRBV4-3,TGCGCCAGCAGCCAAGTCTCTACAGATACGCAGTATTTT,CASSQVSTDTQYF
.,TRBD1,TRBJ1-5,TRBV14,TGTGCCAGCAGCCAAGGGACAGGGTTCAATCAGCCCCAGCATTTT,CASSQGTGFNQPQHF
.,TRBD1,TRBJ1-1,TRBV6-6,TGTGCCAGCAGGCAAACAGGGGACGGCACTGAAGCTTTCTTT,CASRQTGDGTEAFF
.,TRBD1,TRBJ1-5,TRBV10-1,TGCGCCACCTCCACAGGGGTAAATCAGCCCCAGCATTTT,CATSTGVNQPQHF
once,.,TRBJ2-7,TRBV2,TGTGCCAGCACTATGACTAGGGGCCACGAGCAGTACTTC,CASTMTRGHEQYF
.,TRBD2,TRBJ2-5,TRBV7-9,TGTGCCAGCAGCTTGGGGACTAGCGGTGGGACCCAGTACTTC,CASSLGTSGGTQYF
.,.,TRBJ2-7,TRBV4-3,TGCGCCAGCAGCCAAGGGACTTACAACTCCTACGAGCAGTACTTC,CASSQGTYNSYEQYF
.,.,TRBJ2-1,TRBV7-2,TGTGCCAGCAGCTTATCATCGGGGAGCTCCTACAATGAGCAGTTCTTC,CASSLSSGSSYNEQFF
once,.,TRBJ2-7,TRBV6-5,TGTGCCAGCAGTGAGCGTCTCTCCTACGAGCAGTACTTC,CASSERLSYEQYF
.,.,TRBJ2-2,TRBV5-4,TGTGCCAGCTCCCGGGTGGGGCAGGGCACCGGGGAGCTGTTTTTT,CASSRVGQGTGELFF
.,.,TRBJ1-4,TRBV18,TGTGCCAGCTCACCAGTGGGGAGTGCTAATGAAAAACTGTTTTTT,CASSPVGSANEKLFF
.,.,TRBJ2-1,TRBV14,TGTGCCAGCAGCCAATTTATGAATGAGCAGTTCTTC,CASSQFMNEQFF
.,.,TRBJ2-1,TRBV15,TGTGCCACCAGCAGAGATGCGGCACCGGATTACAATGAGCAGTTCTTC,CATSRDAAPDYNEQFF
.,.,TRBJ1-1,TRBV2,TGTGCCAGCAGTGAACACGAGATAAGACAGTACGAAGCTTTCTTT,CASSEHEIRQYEAFF
.,.,TRBJ1-2,TRBV4-2,TGTGCCAGCAGCTTCAGGACAGATGGCTACACCTTC,CASSFRTDGYTF
.,TRBD1,TRBJ2-7,TRBV7-9,TGTGCCAGCAGCTTACTCGCGACAGGGGCCTACGAGCAGTACTTC,CASSLLATGAYEQYF
.,TRBD1,TRBJ1-1,TRBV5-6,TGTGCCAGCAGCGAGACAGGGCGGACTGAAGCTTTCTTT,CASSETGRTEAFF
.,TRBD1,TRBJ1-2,TRBV25-1,TGTGCCAGCGGTAGAACAGGGGAATCCTATGGCTACACCTTC,CASGRTGESYGYTF
.,.,TRBJ2-1,TRBV7-3,TGTGCCAGCAGCAACCGGGGCAAAAGGGGGAACAATGAGCAGTTCTTC,CASSNRGKRGNNEQFF
.,TRBD1,TRBJ1-1,TRBV18,TGTGCCAGCTCACCTCAACAGGGGCGTACTGAAGCTTTCTTT,CASSPQQGRTEAFF